Sequencing of this T cell receptor (beta chain) was carried out in a study of shared clonotypes between healthy human individuals. Here immunoSEQ multiplex PCR was the method, and the copy in TCRdb shows in-frame clones only, minus some. The sample carries 300,000 to 400,000 clones, around 86% recorded once. With regard to this clone: What it binds is unknown.

General study findings and limits: A generally larger estimated richness was seen in naive subsets than in memory subsets. Incompleteness in sorted-subset sequencing, despite large depth, was shown by rarefaction.

Each of the donors was a healthy adult who was HIV-negative and had not had a recent acute infection or vaccination. CD45RO+ cells and CCR7-negative CD45RA+ TemRA cells were combined as CD8 memory. Germline V CDR1 and CDR2: SEHNR, FQNEAQ (reference sequence). J gave up 5 bases and V 5 bases, and 6 bases lay outside the gene matches. The CDR3 is 14 amino acids. This sequence was found in a man aged 18 to 30 in good health. The genes are TRBV7-9 and TRBJ2-5; TRBD2 matches at 9 bases. The sequenced material came from memory CD8+ T cells sorted from blood. Indicated subset: CD45RO+ cells pooled with CCR7-negative TemRA cells. CDR3 in amino acids: CASSISGSAETQYF. In DNA form, the CDR3 reads TGTGCCAGCAGCATTAGCGGGAGCGCGGAGACCCAGTACTTC. The full variable domain, its missing parts supplied by reference TRBV7-9 and TRBJ2-5, is DTGVSQNPRHKITKRGQNVTFRCDPISEHNRLYWYRQTLGQGPEFLTYFQNEAQLEKSRLLSDRFSAERPKGSFSTLEIQRTEQGDSAMYLCASSISGSAETQYFGPGTRLLVL.